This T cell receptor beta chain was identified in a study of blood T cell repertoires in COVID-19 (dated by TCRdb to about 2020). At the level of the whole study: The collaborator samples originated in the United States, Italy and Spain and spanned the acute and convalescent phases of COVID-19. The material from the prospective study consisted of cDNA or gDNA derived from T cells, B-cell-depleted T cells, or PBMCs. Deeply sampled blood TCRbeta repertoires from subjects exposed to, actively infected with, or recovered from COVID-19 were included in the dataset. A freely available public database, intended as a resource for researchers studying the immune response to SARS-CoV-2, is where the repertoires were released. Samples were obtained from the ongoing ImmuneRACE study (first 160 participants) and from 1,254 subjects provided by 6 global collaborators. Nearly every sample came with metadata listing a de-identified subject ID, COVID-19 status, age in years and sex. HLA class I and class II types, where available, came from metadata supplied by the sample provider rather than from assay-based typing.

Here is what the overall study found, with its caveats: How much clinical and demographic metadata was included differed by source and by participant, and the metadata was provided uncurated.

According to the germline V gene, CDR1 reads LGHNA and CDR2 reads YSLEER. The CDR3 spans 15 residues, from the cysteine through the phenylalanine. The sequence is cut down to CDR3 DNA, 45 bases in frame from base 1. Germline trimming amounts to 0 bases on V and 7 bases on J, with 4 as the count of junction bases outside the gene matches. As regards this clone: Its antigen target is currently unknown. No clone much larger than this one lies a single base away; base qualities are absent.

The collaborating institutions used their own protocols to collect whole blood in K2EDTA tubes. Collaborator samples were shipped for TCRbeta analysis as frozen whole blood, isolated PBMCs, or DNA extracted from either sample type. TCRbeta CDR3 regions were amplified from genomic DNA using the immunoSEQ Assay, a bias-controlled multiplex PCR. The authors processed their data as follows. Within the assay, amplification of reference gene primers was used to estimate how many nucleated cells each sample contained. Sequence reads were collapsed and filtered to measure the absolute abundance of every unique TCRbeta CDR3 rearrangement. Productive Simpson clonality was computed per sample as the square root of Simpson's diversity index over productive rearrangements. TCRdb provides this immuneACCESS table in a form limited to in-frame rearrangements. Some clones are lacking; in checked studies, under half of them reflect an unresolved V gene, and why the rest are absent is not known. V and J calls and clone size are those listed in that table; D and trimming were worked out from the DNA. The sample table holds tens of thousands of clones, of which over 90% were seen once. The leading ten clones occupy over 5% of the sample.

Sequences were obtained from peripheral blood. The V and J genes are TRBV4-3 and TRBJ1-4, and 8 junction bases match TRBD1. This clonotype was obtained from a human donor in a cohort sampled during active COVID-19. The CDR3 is CASSQEQGAGEKLFF. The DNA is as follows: TGCGCCAGCAGCCAAGAGCAGGGGGCGGGTGAAAAACTGTTTTTT.